Listed below are T cell receptor beta chains from one sample, sequenced in a study of naive and memory T cell subsets. Using its own MiXCR run on the UMI-ligation and nested PCR reads, TCRdb lists one record per CDR3 protein. The top ten clones hold around 0.92% of a sample with around 110,000 distinct CDR3 sequences, around a third of them seen once. Specimen: central memory CD4+ T cells from blood. Receptor source: a human donor in good health. The CDR3 runs from the conserved cysteine through the conserved F or W. D genes are given only for firm matches. Clone sizes are given selectively: once, few, many, or a class where the clone is expanded.

clone_size: once; d_call: TRBD2; j_call: TRBJ2-2; v_call: TRBV4-3; cdr3_aa: CASSLRLAGATGELFF; cdr3_nt: TGCGCCAGCAGCCTGAGGCTAGCGGGAGCGACCGGGGAGCTGTTTTTT
clone_size: .; d_call: TRBD1; j_call: TRBJ2-7; v_call: TRBV4-2; cdr3_aa: CASSQDRGLGEQYF; cdr3_nt: TGTGCCAGCAGCCAGGACAGGGGTTTGGGCGAGCAGTACTTC
clone_size: .; d_call: .; j_call: TRBJ2-2; v_call: TRBV5-1; cdr3_aa: CASSLDEQGGTGELFF; cdr3_nt: TGCGCCAGCAGCTTGGATGAGCAGGGTGGCACCGGGGAGCTGTTTTTT
clone_size: .; d_call: TRBD2; j_call: TRBJ2-3; v_call: TRBV28; cdr3_aa: CASSRLAGGEDTQYF; cdr3_nt: TGTGCCAGCAGTAGACTAGCGGGAGGGGAGGATACGCAGTATTTT
clone_size: .; d_call: .; j_call: TRBJ1-1; v_call: TRBV27; cdr3_aa: CATQAGLGRQNTEAFF; cdr3_nt: TGTGCCACGCAAGCGGGGTTGGGGCGACAGAACACTGAAGCTTTCTTT
clone_size: few; d_call: TRBD1; j_call: TRBJ2-7; v_call: TRBV6-6; cdr3_aa: CASNSGQSYEQYF; cdr3_nt: TGTGCCAGCAATTCGGGACAGTCCTACGAGCAGTACTTC
clone_size: .; d_call: TRBD1; j_call: TRBJ1-1; v_call: TRBV6-5; cdr3_aa: CASSYSRAGGSNTEAFF; cdr3_nt: TGTGCCAGCAGTTACTCGAGGGCAGGGGGTTCGAACACTGAAGCTTTCTTT
clone_size: .; d_call: TRBD2; j_call: TRBJ2-7; v_call: TRBV12-3/TRBV12-4; cdr3_aa: CASSWSGLGGEQYF; cdr3_nt: TGTGCCAGCAGTTGGTCCGGACTCGGGGGGGAGCAGTACTTC
clone_size: .; d_call: TRBD1; j_call: TRBJ1-4; v_call: TRBV7-2; cdr3_aa: CASSVGQGEEKLFF; cdr3_nt: TGTGCCAGCAGCGTTGGACAGGGAGAAGAAAAACTGTTTTTT
clone_size: .; d_call: TRBD2; j_call: TRBJ2-7; v_call: TRBV6-2/TRBV6-3; cdr3_aa: CASSLATGLAGNEQYF; cdr3_nt: TGTGCCAGCAGCCTGGCCACCGGACTAGCGGGCAACGAGCAGTACTTC
clone_size: .; d_call: .; j_call: TRBJ1-5; v_call: TRBV6-2/TRBV6-3; cdr3_aa: CASSYHTRVHHQPQHF; cdr3_nt: TGTGCCAGCAGTTACCATACCAGGGTGCACCATCAGCCCCAGCATTTT
clone_size: .; d_call: .; j_call: TRBJ2-1; v_call: TRBV11-3; cdr3_aa: CASSQGGGVSPNEQFF; cdr3_nt: TGTGCCAGCAGCCAGGGGGGGGGAGTTTCACCCAATGAGCAGTTCTTC
clone_size: once; d_call: .; j_call: TRBJ1-5; v_call: TRBV28; cdr3_aa: CASSLRLGRGRQPQHF; cdr3_nt: TGTGCCAGCAGTTTACGGCTCGGCAGGGGTAGACAGCCCCAGCATTTT
clone_size: .; d_call: .; j_call: TRBJ2-1; v_call: TRBV3-1; cdr3_aa: CASSQTGRTFF; cdr3_nt: TGTGCCAGCAGCCAGACAGGGAGGACGTTCTTC
clone_size: .; d_call: TRBD2; j_call: TRBJ2-1; v_call: TRBV18; cdr3_aa: CASSPRGGSSDNEQFF; cdr3_nt: TGTGCCAGCTCACCACGAGGCGGGAGCTCTGACAATGAGCAGTTCTTC
clone_size: .; d_call: .; j_call: TRBJ2-1; v_call: TRBV6-4; cdr3_aa: CASSDRNRGPINEQFF; cdr3_nt: TGTGCCAGCAGTGACCGGAACCGCGGCCCTATCAATGAGCAGTTCTTC
clone_size: .; d_call: TRBD1; j_call: TRBJ2-5; v_call: TRBV13; cdr3_aa: CASSHNRGRETQYF; cdr3_nt: TGTGCCAGCAGCCACAACAGGGGCAGGGAGACCCAGTACTTC
clone_size: .; d_call: .; j_call: TRBJ2-7; v_call: TRBV5-6; cdr3_aa: CASSPRAGLRQYF; cdr3_nt: TGTGCCAGCAGTCCCCGTGCCGGATTACGGCAGTACTTC
clone_size: .; d_call: .; j_call: TRBJ1-4; v_call: TRBV10-3; cdr3_aa: CAIRAGTENEKLFF; cdr3_nt: TGTGCCATCAGAGCCGGGACGGAGAATGAAAAACTGTTTTTT
clone_size: once; d_call: .; j_call: TRBJ2-2; v_call: TRBV20-1; cdr3_aa: CSAGVMRGNTGELFF; cdr3_nt: TGCAGTGCCGGCGTAATGCGGGGGAACACCGGGGAGCTGTTTTTT
clone_size: .; d_call: .; j_call: TRBJ1-1; v_call: TRBV9; cdr3_aa: CASSVGDQSVYEAFF; cdr3_nt: TGTGCCAGCAGCGTAGGGGACCAGAGTGTCTATGAAGCTTTCTTT
clone_size: .; d_call: .; j_call: TRBJ2-1; v_call: TRBV7-2; cdr3_aa: CASSPRDSNEQFF; cdr3_nt: TGTGCCAGCAGCCCCCGGGACTCCAATGAGCAGTTCTTC
clone_size: .; d_call: .; j_call: TRBJ2-6; v_call: TRBV29-1; cdr3_aa: CSVELVSGAKGANVLTF; cdr3_nt: TGCAGCGTTGAATTGGTTTCGGGGGCGAAAGGGGCCAACGTCCTGACTTTC
clone_size: few; d_call: .; j_call: TRBJ1-1; v_call: TRBV5-1; cdr3_aa: CASSLGHTEAFF; cdr3_nt: TGCGCCAGCAGCCTCGGGCACACTGAAGCTTTCTTT
clone_size: many; d_call: TRBD2; j_call: TRBJ2-3; v_call: TRBV11-2; cdr3_aa: CASSSTSGRTDTQYF; cdr3_nt: TGTGCCAGCAGCTCGACTAGCGGGAGAACAGATACGCAGTATTTT
clone_size: few; d_call: .; j_call: TRBJ1-1; v_call: TRBV20-1; cdr3_aa: CSALGRDRAFF; cdr3_nt: TGCAGTGCTCTGGGCAGGGATAGGGCTTTCTTT
clone_size: .; d_call: .; j_call: TRBJ2-3; v_call: TRBV10-3; cdr3_aa: CAISGGTTDTQYF; cdr3_nt: TGTGCCATCAGTGGTGGGACCACAGATACGCAGTATTTT
clone_size: few; d_call: .; j_call: TRBJ1-3; v_call: TRBV7-8; cdr3_aa: CASSLNGGSTIYF; cdr3_nt: TGTGCCAGCAGCTTAAACGGTGGCAGCACCATATATTTT
clone_size: .; d_call: .; j_call: TRBJ2-1; v_call: TRBV25-1; cdr3_aa: CASRGELNNEQFF; cdr3_nt: TGTGCCAGCAGAGGAGAGTTAAACAATGAGCAGTTCTTC
clone_size: few; d_call: .; j_call: TRBJ1-1; v_call: TRBV11-3; cdr3_aa: CASSQTQQGEAFF; cdr3_nt: TGTGCCAGCAGCCAAACACAACAGGGTGAAGCTTTCTTT
clone_size: many; d_call: .; j_call: TRBJ2-1; v_call: TRBV27; cdr3_aa: CASSFAGPYNEQFF; cdr3_nt: TGTGCCAGCAGTTTTGCGGGGCCCTACAATGAGCAGTTCTTC
clone_size: .; d_call: .; j_call: TRBJ1-1; v_call: TRBV29-1; cdr3_aa: CSVVVGGSLKNTEAFF; cdr3_nt: TGCAGCGTTGTAGTTGGTGGGAGTCTCAAGAACACTGAAGCTTTCTTT
clone_size: many; d_call: .; j_call: TRBJ1-4; v_call: TRBV5-6; cdr3_aa: CASSLERGPGKLFF; cdr3_nt: TGTGCCAGCAGCTTGGAGCGGGGCCCCGGAAAACTGTTTTTT
clone_size: .; d_call: TRBD1; j_call: TRBJ1-1; v_call: TRBV29-1; cdr3_aa: CSAAGQGARGVNTEAFF; cdr3_nt: TGCAGCGCGGCAGGGCAGGGGGCGCGAGGGGTGAACACTGAAGCTTTCTTT